The sequence of this T cell receptor beta chain was determined in a study of blood T cell repertoires in COVID-19 (dated by TCRdb to about 2020). With respect to the entire study: Samples from collaborators originated in the United States, Italy and Spain and spanned both the acute and convalescent phases of COVID-19. Samples were obtained from the ongoing ImmuneRACE study (first 160 participants) and from 1,000 to 1,500 subjects provided by 6 global collaborators. The sample metadata nearly always contained a de-identified subject ID, COVID-19 status, age in years and sex. Where HLA class I and class II types were available, the types were taken from metadata supplied by the sample provider, not from assay-based typing. The prospective study material was composed of cDNA or gDNA derived from T cells, B-cell-depleted T cells, or PBMCs. The repertoires were released in a freely available public database meant as a resource for research on the immune response to SARS-CoV-2. Subjects who had been exposed to COVID-19, were actively infected with it, or had recovered from it provided the deeply sampled blood TCRbeta repertoires that made up the dataset. Results and caveats for the whole study, not just this receptor: The quantity of clinical and demographic metadata differed by source and by participant and was supplied without curation.

TCRbeta CDR3 regions were amplified from genomic DNA by means of the immunoSEQ Assay, a bias-controlled multiplex PCR. The published analysis was carried out like this. The number of nucleated cells in each sample was estimated by amplification of reference gene primers within the assay. Sequence reads were collapsed and filtered to measure the absolute abundance of every unique TCRbeta CDR3 rearrangement. For each sample, productive Simpson clonality was calculated as the square root of Simpson's diversity index across productive rearrangements. In its TCRdb copy, this immuneACCESS table keeps in-frame sequences only and misses some clones. Where compared with another copy, unresolved V genes explain less than half of these, and the others have no known cause. D and trimming were read from the DNA, whereas the V and J calls and clone size are those reported in that table. This sample lists 310,000 or so clones; about nine tenths were detected once. The ten largest clones add up to 2% to 2.5% of the sample.

Details on this clone: There is no known antigen for this receptor. Base qualities are not recorded, but no much larger clone differs from it by a single base.

V drops 8 bases and J drops 3 bases, leaving 10 bases in between. CDR3 length: 12 amino acids, cysteine to phenylalanine. The retained sequence is limited to the CDR3, 36 bases, with the frame set at the first base. As encoded in the germline V gene, CDR1 is MDHEN while CDR2 is SYDVKM. A second Seattle source provided samples from volunteer blood donors who had recovered from COVID-19. Collaborating institutions collected whole blood in K2EDTA tubes following their own protocols. For TCRbeta analysis, collaborators shipped samples as frozen whole blood, isolated PBMCs, or DNA extracted from either of those sample types.

Material for sequencing was peripheral blood. The receptor's source is a woman aged 50 to 65 who had recovered from COVID-19. Rearrangement joined TRBV28 to TRBJ1-1; the D gene is perhaps TRBD1, from 5 matching bases. The CDR3 region has the sequence CASCGGYTEAFF. The nucleotide sequence reads TGTGCCAGCTGTGGGGGGTACACTGAAGCTTTCTTT.